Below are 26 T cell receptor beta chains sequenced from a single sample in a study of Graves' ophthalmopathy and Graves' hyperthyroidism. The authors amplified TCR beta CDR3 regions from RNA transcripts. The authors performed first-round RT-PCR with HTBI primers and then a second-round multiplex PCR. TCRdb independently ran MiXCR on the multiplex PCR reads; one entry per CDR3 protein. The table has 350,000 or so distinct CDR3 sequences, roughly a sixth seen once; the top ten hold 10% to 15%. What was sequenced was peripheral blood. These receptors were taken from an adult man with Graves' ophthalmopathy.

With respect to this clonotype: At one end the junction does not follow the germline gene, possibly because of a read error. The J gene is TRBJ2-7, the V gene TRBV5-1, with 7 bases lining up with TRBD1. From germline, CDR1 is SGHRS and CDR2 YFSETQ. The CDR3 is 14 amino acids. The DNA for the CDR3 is TGCGCCAGCAGCTTGTTGACAGGGCATCTCGAGCAGTCCTTC. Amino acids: CASSLLTGHLEQSF.

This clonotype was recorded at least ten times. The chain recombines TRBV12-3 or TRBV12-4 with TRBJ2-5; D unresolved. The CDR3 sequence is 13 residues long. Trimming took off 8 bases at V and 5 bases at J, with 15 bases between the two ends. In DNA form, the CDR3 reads TGTGCCAGCGGGCAGGTGGCCCGGGAGACCCAGTACTTC. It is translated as CASGQVARETQYF.

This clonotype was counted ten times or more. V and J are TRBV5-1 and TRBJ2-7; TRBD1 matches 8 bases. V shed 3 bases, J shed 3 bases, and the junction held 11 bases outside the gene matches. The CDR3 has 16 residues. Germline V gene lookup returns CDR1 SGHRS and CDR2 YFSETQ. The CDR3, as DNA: TGCGCCAGCAGCTCAACCCAGGGGGCAGGATTCTACGAGCAGTACTTC. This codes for CASSSTQGAGFYEQYF.

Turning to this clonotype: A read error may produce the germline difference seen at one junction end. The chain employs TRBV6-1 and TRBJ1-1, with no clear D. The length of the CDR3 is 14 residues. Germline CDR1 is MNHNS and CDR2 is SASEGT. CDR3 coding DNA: TGTGCCAGCAAAAGTTCCGGGAGGAACACTGAAGCCTTCTTT. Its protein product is CASKSSGRNTEAFF.

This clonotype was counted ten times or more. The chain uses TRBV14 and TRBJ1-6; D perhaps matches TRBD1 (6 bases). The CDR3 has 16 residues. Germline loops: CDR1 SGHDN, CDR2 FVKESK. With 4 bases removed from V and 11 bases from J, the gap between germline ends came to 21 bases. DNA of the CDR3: TGTGCCAGCAGCCGAAGTGGGACATACCCAAAGGCACCCCTCCACTTT. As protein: CASSRSGTYPKAPLHF.

The CDR3 nucleotides read TGTGCCAGCAGCCATGGCAGGTTAACGCAGTATTTT. Amino acid sequence: CASSHGRLTQYF. The chain links TRBV14 to TRBJ2-3; D call uncertain. With 3 bases removed from V and 9 bases from J, the gap between germline ends came to 10 bases. Germline V lookup: CDR1 SGHDN, CDR2 FVKESK. CDR3 length: 12 amino acids.

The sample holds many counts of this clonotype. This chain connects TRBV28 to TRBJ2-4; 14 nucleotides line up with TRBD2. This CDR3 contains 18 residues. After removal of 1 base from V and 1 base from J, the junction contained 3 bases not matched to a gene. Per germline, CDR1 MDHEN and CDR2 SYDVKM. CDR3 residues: CASSLLTSGGAAKNIQYF. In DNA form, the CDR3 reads TGTGCCAGCAGTTTATTGACTAGCGGGGGGGCTGCCAAAAACATTCAGTACTTC. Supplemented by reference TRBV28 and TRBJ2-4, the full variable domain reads DVKVTQSSRYLVKRTGEKVFLECVQDMDHENMFWYRQDPGLGLRLIYFSYDVKMKEKGDIPEGYSVSREKKERFSLILESASTNQTSMYLCASSLLTSGGAAKNIQYFGAGTRLSVL.

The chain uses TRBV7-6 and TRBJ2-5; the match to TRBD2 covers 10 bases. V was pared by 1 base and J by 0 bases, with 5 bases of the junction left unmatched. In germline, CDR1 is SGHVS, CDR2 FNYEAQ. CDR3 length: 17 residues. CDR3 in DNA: TGTGCCAGCAGCTTAGTTGAGCGGGAGGGGTACCAAGAGACCCAGTACTTC. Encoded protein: CASSLVEREGYQETQYF.

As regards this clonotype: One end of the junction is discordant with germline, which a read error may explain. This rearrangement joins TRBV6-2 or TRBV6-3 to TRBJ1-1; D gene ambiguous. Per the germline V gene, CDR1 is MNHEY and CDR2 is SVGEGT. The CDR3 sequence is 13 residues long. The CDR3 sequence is CASSLRLNTEASF. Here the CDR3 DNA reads TGTGCCAGCAGTTTGCGGCTGAACACTGAAGCTTCCTTT.

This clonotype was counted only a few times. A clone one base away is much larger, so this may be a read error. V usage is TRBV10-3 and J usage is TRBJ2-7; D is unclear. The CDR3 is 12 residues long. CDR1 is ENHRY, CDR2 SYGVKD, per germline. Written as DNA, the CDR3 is TGTGCCATCAGAGATGACTCCGACGAGCAGTACTTC. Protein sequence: CAIRDDSDEQYF.

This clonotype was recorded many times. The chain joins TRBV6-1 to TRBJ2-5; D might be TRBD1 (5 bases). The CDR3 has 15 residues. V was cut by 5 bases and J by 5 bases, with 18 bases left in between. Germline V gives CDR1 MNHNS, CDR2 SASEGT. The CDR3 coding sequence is TGTGCCAGCAGTAAGGAGCAGGGTTCTCAGGAGACCCAGTACTTC. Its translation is CASSKEQGSQETQYF.

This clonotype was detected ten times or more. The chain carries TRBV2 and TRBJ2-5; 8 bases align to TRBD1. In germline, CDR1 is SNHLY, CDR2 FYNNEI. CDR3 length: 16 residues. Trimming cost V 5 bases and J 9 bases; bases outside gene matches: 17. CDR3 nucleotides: TGTGCCAGCAGTCCAGGACAGGGTGAATCGCGGTACCCCCAGTACTTC. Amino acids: CASSPGQGESRYPQYF.

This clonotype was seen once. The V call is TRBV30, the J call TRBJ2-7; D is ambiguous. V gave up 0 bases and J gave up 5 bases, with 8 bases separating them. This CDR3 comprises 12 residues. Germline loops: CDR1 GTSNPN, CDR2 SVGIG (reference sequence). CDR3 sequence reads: CAWSVTSDEQYF. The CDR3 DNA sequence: TGTGCCTGGAGTGTGACAAGCGACGAGCAGTACTTC.

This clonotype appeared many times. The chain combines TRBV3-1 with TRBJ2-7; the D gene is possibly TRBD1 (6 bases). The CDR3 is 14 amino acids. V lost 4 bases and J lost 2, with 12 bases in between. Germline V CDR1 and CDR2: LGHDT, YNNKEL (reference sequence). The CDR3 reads CASSLIGQTYEQYF. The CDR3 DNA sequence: TGTGCCAGCAGCCTTATCGGACAGACCTACGAGCAGTACTTC.

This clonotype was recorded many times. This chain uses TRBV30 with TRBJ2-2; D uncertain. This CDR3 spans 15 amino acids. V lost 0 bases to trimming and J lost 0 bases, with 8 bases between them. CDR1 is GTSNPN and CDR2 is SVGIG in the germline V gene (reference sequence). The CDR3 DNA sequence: TGTGCCTGGAGTGTACCCAGATCGAACACCGGGGAGCTGTTTTTT. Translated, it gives CAWSVPRSNTGELFF.

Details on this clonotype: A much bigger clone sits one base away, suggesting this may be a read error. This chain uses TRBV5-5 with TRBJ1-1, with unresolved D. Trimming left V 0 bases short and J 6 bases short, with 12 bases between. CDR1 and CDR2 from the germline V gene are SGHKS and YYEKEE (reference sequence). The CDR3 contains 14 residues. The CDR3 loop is CASSLGRGSAEAFF. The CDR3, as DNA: TGTGCCAGCAGCTTGGGTCGGGGTTCTGCTGAAGCTTTCTTT.

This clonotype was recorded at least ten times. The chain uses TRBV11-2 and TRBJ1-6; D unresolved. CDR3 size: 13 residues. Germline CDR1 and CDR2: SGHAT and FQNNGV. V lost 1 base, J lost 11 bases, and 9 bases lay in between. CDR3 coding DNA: TGTGCCAGCAGCTTAGTCCCCCGGGCACCCCTCCACTTT. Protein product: CASSLVPRAPLHF.

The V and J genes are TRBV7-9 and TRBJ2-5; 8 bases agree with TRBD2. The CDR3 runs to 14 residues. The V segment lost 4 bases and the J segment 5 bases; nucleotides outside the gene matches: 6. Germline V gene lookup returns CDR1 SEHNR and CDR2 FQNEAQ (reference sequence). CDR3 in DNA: TGTGCCAGCAGCTCAGCGGGAGTTCTGGAGACCCAGTACTTC. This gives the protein CASSSAGVLETQYF.

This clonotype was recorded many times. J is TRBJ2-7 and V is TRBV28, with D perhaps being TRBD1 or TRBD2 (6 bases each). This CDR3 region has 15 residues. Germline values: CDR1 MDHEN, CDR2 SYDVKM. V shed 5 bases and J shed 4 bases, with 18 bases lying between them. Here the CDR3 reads CASSRWGARSYEQYF. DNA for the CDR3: TGTGCCAGCAGTAGGTGGGGGGCGCGTAGTTACGAGCAGTACTTC.

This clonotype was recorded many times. The CDR3 sequence: CSASSGDQPQHF. The DNA for the CDR3 is TGCAGTGCCTCGAGTGGAGATCAGCCCCAGCATTTT. This rearrangement joins TRBV20-1 to TRBJ1-5; the D is unclear. Germline V lookup: CDR1 DFQATT, CDR2 SNEGSKA (reference sequence). CDR3 length: 12 amino acids. Trimming cost V 6 bases and J 5 bases, with 11 bases left between them.

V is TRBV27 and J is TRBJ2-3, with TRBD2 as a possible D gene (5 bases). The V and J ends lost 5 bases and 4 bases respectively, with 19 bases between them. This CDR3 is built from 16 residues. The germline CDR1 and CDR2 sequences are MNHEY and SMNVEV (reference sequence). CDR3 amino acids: CASSTLGGLAADTQYF. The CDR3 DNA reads TGTGCCAGCAGTACATTGGGCGGACTTGCCGCAGATACGCAGTATTTT.

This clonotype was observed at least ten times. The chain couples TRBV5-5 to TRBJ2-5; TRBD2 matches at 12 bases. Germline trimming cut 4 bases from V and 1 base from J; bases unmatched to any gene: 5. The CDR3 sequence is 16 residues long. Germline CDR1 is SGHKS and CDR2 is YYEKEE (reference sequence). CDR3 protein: CASSPGLAGTQETQYF. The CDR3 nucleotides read TGTGCCAGCAGCCCCGGACTAGCGGGGACCCAAGAGACCCAGTACTTC. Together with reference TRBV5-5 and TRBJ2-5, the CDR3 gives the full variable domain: DAGVTQSPTHLIKTRGQQVTLRCSPISGHKSVSWYQQVLGQGPQFIFQYYEKEERGRGNFPDRFSARQFPNYSSELNVNALLLGDSALYLCASSPGLAGTQETQYFGPGTRLLVL.

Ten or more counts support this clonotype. The CDR3 spells CASRRTTANSYEQYF. As DNA, the CDR3 is TGTGCCAGCAGGCGGACGACCGCAAACTCCTACGAGCAGTACTTC. V gene TRBV2 combines with J gene TRBJ2-7; the D is unclear. There are 15 residues in the CDR3. The V gene lost 6 bases and the J gene lost 0 bases, with 15 bases spanning the gap. Germline V gene data show CDR1 as SNHLY and CDR2 as FYNNEI.

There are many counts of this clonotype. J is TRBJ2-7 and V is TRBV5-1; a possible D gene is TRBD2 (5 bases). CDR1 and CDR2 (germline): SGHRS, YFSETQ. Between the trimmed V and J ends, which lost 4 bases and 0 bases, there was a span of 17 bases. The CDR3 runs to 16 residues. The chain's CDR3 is CASSPRLPAASYEQYF. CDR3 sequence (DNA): TGCGCCAGCAGCCCCCGGTTGCCAGCGGCCTCCTACGAGCAGTACTTC.

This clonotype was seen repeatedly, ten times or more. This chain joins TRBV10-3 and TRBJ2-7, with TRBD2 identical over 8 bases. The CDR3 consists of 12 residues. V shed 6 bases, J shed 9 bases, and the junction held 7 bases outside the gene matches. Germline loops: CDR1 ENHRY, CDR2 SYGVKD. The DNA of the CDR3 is TGTGCCATCAGCCCGGGACTAGGAGTGCAGTACTTC. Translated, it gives CAISPGLGVQYF.

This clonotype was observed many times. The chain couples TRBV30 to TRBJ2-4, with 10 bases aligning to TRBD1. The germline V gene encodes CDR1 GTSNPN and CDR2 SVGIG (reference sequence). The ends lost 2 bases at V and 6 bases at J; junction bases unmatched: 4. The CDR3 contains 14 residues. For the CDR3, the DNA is TGTGCCTGGAGTCATAGACAGGGGGCAAACATTCAGTACTTC. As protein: CAWSHRQGANIQYF.